These 5 T cell receptor beta chains were sequenced from one sample in a study of glioma-infiltrating T cells. The iRepertoire nested amplicon-rescue multiplex PCR amplified TCR alpha and beta CDR3s from RNA. TCRdb reanalysed the multiplex PCR reads using MiXCR and keeps one entry per CDR3 protein. The sample records about 400,000 distinct CDR3 sequences, approximately 42% being singletons. What was sequenced was glioma tissue, nonneoplastic brain tissue, or PBMCs (not recorded which). The receptors were gathered from a human donor with low-grade glioma or glioblastoma, undergoing nonglioma brain surgery, or in good health (not recorded which).

A note on this clonotype: Without the conserved terminal phenylalanine or tryptophan, this CDR3 likely stems from a read error. This chain joins TRBV20-1 and TRBJ2-7, with 11 bases aligning to TRBD2. V was clipped by 2 bases and J by 2 bases; unmatched bases: 14. The CDR3 is 18 amino acids. Germline CDR1 and CDR2: DFQATT and SNEGSKA (reference sequence). Here the CDR3 reads CSARYPPGLADTPYEQYY. The CDR3 nucleotides are TGCAGTGCTAGATACCCTCCGGGACTAGCGGATACACCCTACGAGCAGTACTAC.

V and J are TRBV7-8 and TRBJ2-1; D is possibly TRBD2 (5 bases). Trimming pared 6 bases from V and 4 bases from J, leaving 13 bases between. CDR1 is SGHVS and CDR2 is FQNEAQ in the germline V gene. The CDR3 is 14 amino acids. The CDR3 reads CASRRGSGYNEQFF. CDR3 sequence (DNA): TGTGCCAGCAGACGGGGTTCTGGATACAATGAGCAGTTCTTC.

The chain recombines TRBV4-3 with TRBJ2-7; either TRBD1 or TRBD2 may fit D (6 bases each). CDR3 length equals 17 residues. V gave up 0 bases and J gave up 3 bases, with 18 bases separating them. Per the germline V gene, CDR1 is LGHNA and CDR2 is YSLEER. The CDR3 bases are TGCGCCAGCAGCCAAGAATCGGGGGCGGCCCGGTTCTACGAGCAGTACTTC. Encoded protein: CASSQESGAARFYEQYF.

The J gene is TRBJ2-7, the V gene TRBV27; D remains ambiguous. The CDR3 totals 14 residues. Per germline, CDR1 MNHEY and CDR2 SMNVEV (reference sequence). V was pared by 3 bases and J by 4 bases, with 13 bases between. The CDR3 coding sequence is TGTGCCAGCAGTTTCCTCCCGATCGATTACGAGCAGTACTTC. It is translated as CASSFLPIDYEQYF.

This clonotype occurred a few times. The V call is TRBV4-3, the J call TRBJ2-1; D might be TRBD2 (6 bases). CDR1 is LGHNA and CDR2 is YSLEER in the germline V gene. Trimming removed 1 base from V and 0 bases from J, with 10 bases in between. The CDR3 is made up of 16 amino acids. CDR3 coding DNA: TGCGCCAGCAGCCAAGGCCGGGAGTTCTCCTACAATGAGCAGTTCTTC. Translated, it gives CASSQGREFSYNEQFF.